The T cell receptor beta chain under discussion was sequenced for a study of T cell changes during pregnancy in multiple sclerosis. Data came from immunoSEQ multiplex PCR; TCRdb stores just in-frame clones and leaves some out. The table includes around 62,000 clones, approximately 90% detected once. The sample here was peripheral blood, taken in the first trimester of pregnancy. This TCR came from a female donor with multiple sclerosis, enrolled in a pregnancy study.

The CDR3: CASSEPGELFF. CDR3 DNA sequence: TGTGCCAGCAGCGAGCCCGGGGAGCTGTTTTTT. V gene TRBV9 combines with J gene TRBJ2-2; D ambiguous. Germline loops: CDR1 SGDLS, CDR2 YYNGEE. Trimming cost V 3 bases and J 6 bases, with 3 bases left between them. This CDR3 is 11 amino acids long.